These T cell receptor beta chains were read from a single sample in a study of OX40 agonist ivuxolimab in advanced cancers. Sequenced by immunoSEQ multiplex PCR; TCRdb stores in-frame clones only, minus some. The sample holds about 150,000 clones, 94% seen once. The sequencing used CD4+ or CD8+ T cells sorted from blood, collected in a trial of the OX40 agonist ivuxolimab. These receptors were taken from an adult with an advanced solid tumor such as melanoma, head and neck, liver or kidney cancer. Both conserved end residues are part of each CDR3. The D gene is left open where the match is weak. Clone size is stated in some rows and not others, as once, few, many or a class when expanded.

abundance	v_gene	j_gene	d_gene	CDR3aa	CDR3nt
NA	TRBV18	TRBJ2-2	TRBD1	CASSPGLYRGRSGELFF	TGTGCCAGCTCACCTGGTCTCTACAGGGGGCGAAGCGGGGAGCTGTTTTTT
NA	TRBV11-2	TRBJ2-2	NA	CASSLRQANTGELFF	TGTGCCAGCAGCCTTCGGCAGGCGAACACCGGGGAGCTGTTTTTT
few	TRBV28	TRBJ2-1	NA	CASDSSGPNEQFF	TGTGCCAGCGACTCCTCGGGGCCGAATGAGCAGTTCTTC
once	TRBV6-5	TRBJ1-1	NA	CASSWGVRTEAFF	TGTGCCAGCAGTTGGGGGGTTCGGACTGAAGCTTTCTTT
NA	TRBV19	TRBJ2-7	NA	CASSFRYEQYF	TGTGCCAGTAGTTTCAGGTACGAGCAGTACTTC
NA	TRBV5-1	TRBJ2-3	NA	CASSSTRGEGSTDTQYF	TGCGCCAGCAGCTCCACCCGGGGAGAGGGGAGCACAGATACGCAGTATTTT
NA	TRBV7-2	TRBJ2-3	NA	CASSSPAETSTDTQYF	TGTGCCAGCAGCTCCCCCGCGGAGACTAGCACAGATACGCAGTATTTT
NA	TRBV7-2	TRBJ1-3	NA	CASSLMGPLGNTIYF	TGTGCCAGCAGCTTAATGGGCCCATTGGGGAACACCATATATTTT
NA	TRBV4-1	TRBJ1-1	NA	CASSHQVRGTEAFF	TGCGCCAGCAGCCACCAGGTCCGGGGGACTGAAGCTTTCTTT
NA	TRBV9	TRBJ1-2	TRBD1	CASNPTGRLNYGYTF	TGTGCCAGCAACCCGACAGGGAGACTAAACTATGGCTACACCTTC
NA	TRBV5-1	TRBJ2-2	TRBD2	CASSSSLADTGELFF	TGCGCCAGCAGCTCCAGCCTAGCGGACACCGGGGAGCTGTTTTTT
NA	TRBV18	TRBJ1-1	NA	CASSPSGALRSTEAFF	TGTGCCAGCTCACCCTCCGGGGCCCTGAGGAGCACTGAAGCTTTCTTT
NA	TRBV28	TRBJ1-2	NA	CASSLEQALYGYTF	TGTGCCAGCAGTTTAGAGCAGGCCCTCTATGGCTACACCTTC
NA	TRBV9	TRBJ2-7	NA	CASSASSIHEQYF	TGTGCCAGCAGCGCCAGCTCGATCCACGAGCAGTACTTC
NA	TRBV7-9	TRBJ1-1	TRBD1	CASSPPGQGRITEAFF	TGTGCCAGCAGCCCTCCGGGACAGGGGCGCATCACTGAAGCTTTCTTT
NA	TRBV19	TRBJ2-6	NA	CASSMAGSVQSGANVLTF	TGTGCCAGTAGTATGGCAGGGTCAGTTCAGTCTGGGGCCAACGTCCTGACTTTC
NA	TRBV30	TRBJ1-5	NA	CAWSPGSGNQPQHF	TGTGCCTGGAGCCCAGGGTCGGGCAATCAGCCCCAGCATTTT
NA	TRBV27	TRBJ2-7	TRBD1	CASSFLDRPYEQYF	TGTGCCAGCAGTTTCTTGGACAGGCCATACGAGCAGTACTTC
NA	TRBV19	TRBJ2-2	NA	CAGGGGTGELFF	TGTGCCGGGGGCGGGGGCACCGGGGAGCTGTTTTTT
NA	TRBV29-1	TRBJ2-6	NA	CSVGRVGANVLTF	TGCAGCGTTGGGAGGGTAGGGGCCAACGTCCTGACTTTC
NA	TRBV27	TRBJ1-5	TRBD1	CASRIGQGESQPQHF	TGTGCCAGCAGAATTGGACAGGGTGAGAGTCAGCCCCAGCATTTT
NA	TRBV6-1	TRBJ2-1	TRBD1	CATGTVSVQFF	TGTGCCACAGGGACAGTTTCTGTGCAGTTCTTC
once	TRBV7-3	TRBJ1-5	NA	CASSLDSRQPQHF	TGTGCCAGCAGCTTGGACTCGAGGCAGCCCCAGCATTTT
NA	TRBV2	TRBJ2-1	NA	CASSDRSNNEQFF	TGTGCCAGCAGTGATCGCAGCAACAATGAGCAGTTCTTC
NA	TRBV30	TRBJ1-2	TRBD1	CAWKGQGRDGYTF	TGTGCCTGGAAAGGACAGGGGCGAGATGGCTACACCTTC
NA	TRBV7-9	TRBJ1-4	NA	CASSLNGRTATNEKLFF	TGTGCCAGCAGCTTAAATGGCAGGACTGCAACTAATGAAAAACTGTTTTTT
NA	TRBV29-1	TRBJ2-2	TRBD2	CSGRSGGNTGELFF	TGCAGCGGCCGTTCGGGAGGAAACACCGGGGAGCTGTTTTTT
NA	TRBV7-9	TRBJ2-7	NA	CASSHNSYEQYF	TGTGCCAGCAGCCACAACTCCTACGAGCAGTACTTC
NA	TRBV18	TRBJ2-3	NA	CASSPPWSRISTDTQYF	TGTGCCAGCTCACCACCTTGGTCGCGGATTTCCACAGATACGCAGTATTTT
few	TRBV19	TRBJ2-5	TRBD2	CASTGGGAKTQYF	TGTGCCAGTACGGGCGGGGGGGCGAAGACCCAGTACTTC
NA	TRBV4-1	TRBJ2-1	TRBD2	CASSPPGLPGVDEQFF	TGCGCCAGCAGCCCTCCGGGACTACCGGGGGTCGATGAGCAGTTCTTC
NA	TRBV6-5	TRBJ2-2	NA	CAGKGGANTGELFF	TGTGCCGGAAAGGGGGGGGCGAACACCGGGGAGCTGTTTTTT
NA	TRBV28	TRBJ1-2	NA	CASTRGYGYTF	TGTGCCAGCACCCGGGGCTATGGCTACACCTTC
NA	TRBV14	TRBJ1-2	NA	CASSQRKGVGAYGYTF	TGTGCCAGCAGCCAAAGAAAAGGGGTCGGGGCCTATGGCTACACCTTC
NA	TRBV30	TRBJ2-5	NA	CAWSTAETQYF	TGTGCCTGGAGTACCGCAGAGACCCAGTACTTC
few	TRBV7-5	TRBJ1-1	NA	CARSPRRPNTEAFF	TGTGCCAGAAGCCCTCGACGGCCGAACACTGAAGCTTTCTTT
NA	TRBV9	TRBJ1-4	NA	CASSVEGGGRKLFF	TGTGCCAGCAGCGTTGAGGGGGGAGGACGGAAACTGTTTTTT
NA	TRBV6-6	TRBJ2-7	TRBD2	CASSHGLASTPHEQYF	TGTGCCAGCAGCCACGGACTAGCCTCGACCCCCCACGAGCAGTACTTC
NA	TRBV5-6	TRBJ2-7	TRBD1	CASSLPGTGGEQYF	TGTGCCAGCAGCCTCCCCGGGACAGGGGGCGAGCAGTACTTC
once	TRBV5-6	TRBJ1-2	TRBD1	CASSLNRGADGYTF	TGTGCCAGCAGCTTGAACAGGGGGGCGGATGGCTACACCTTC